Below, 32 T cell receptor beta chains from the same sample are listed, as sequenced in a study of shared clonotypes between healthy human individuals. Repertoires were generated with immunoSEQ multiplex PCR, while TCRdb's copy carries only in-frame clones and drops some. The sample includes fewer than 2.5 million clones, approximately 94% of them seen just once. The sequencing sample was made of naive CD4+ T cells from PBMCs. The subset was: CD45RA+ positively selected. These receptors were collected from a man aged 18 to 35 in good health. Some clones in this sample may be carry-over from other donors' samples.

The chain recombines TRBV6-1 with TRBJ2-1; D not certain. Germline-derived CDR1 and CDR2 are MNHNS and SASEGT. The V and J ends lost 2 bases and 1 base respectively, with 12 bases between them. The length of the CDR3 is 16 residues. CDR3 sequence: CASSERYSGSYNEQFF. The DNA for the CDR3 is TGTGCCAGCAGTGAAAGGTACTCAGGATCCTACAATGAGCAGTTCTTC.

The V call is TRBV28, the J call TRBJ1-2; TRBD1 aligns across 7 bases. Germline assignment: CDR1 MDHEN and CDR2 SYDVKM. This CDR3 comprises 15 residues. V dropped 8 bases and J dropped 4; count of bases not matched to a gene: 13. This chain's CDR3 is CASGRAGQIFYGYTF. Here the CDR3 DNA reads TGTGCCAGCGGCAGAGCGGGACAGATTTTCTATGGCTACACCTTC.

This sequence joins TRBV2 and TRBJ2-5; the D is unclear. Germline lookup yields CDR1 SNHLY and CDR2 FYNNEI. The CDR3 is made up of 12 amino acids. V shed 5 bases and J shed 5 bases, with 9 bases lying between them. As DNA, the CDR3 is TGTGCCAGCAGTTATTCGGCTGAGACCCAGTACTTC. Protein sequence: CASSYSAETQYF.

The CDR3 DNA reads TGCGCCAGCAGCTCGACCGGGACAGGGACTAACTATGGCTACACCTTC. It codes for CASSSTGTGTNYGYTF. The chain employs TRBV5-1 and TRBJ1-2; 9 bases are a match to TRBD1. J gave up 0 bases and V 3 bases, and 6 bases lay outside the gene matches. This CDR3 has 16 amino acids. Germline V gene sequence: CDR1 SGHRS, CDR2 YFSETQ.

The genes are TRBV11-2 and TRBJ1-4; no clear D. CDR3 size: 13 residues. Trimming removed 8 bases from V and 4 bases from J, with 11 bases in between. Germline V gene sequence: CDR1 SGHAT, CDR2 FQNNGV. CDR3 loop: CASGPVFNEKLFF. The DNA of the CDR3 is TGTGCCAGCGGTCCGGTTTTTAATGAAAAACTGTTTTTT.

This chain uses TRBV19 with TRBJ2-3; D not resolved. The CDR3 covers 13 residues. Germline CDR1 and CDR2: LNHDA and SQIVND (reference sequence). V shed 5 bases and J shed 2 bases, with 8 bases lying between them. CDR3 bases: TGTGCCAGTAGTTCCCGCTACACAGATACGCAGTATTTT. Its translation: CASSSRYTDTQYF.

CDR3 region: CAWSQLVQETQYF. The CDR3 region has the DNA TGTGCCTGGAGCCAACTTGTCCAAGAGACCCAGTACTTC. The rearrangement joins TRBV30 to TRBJ2-5; D unclear. There are 13 residues in the CDR3. V gave up 3 bases and J gave up 1 base, with 9 bases separating them. CDR1 GTSNPN and CDR2 SVGIG come from the germline V gene (reference sequence).

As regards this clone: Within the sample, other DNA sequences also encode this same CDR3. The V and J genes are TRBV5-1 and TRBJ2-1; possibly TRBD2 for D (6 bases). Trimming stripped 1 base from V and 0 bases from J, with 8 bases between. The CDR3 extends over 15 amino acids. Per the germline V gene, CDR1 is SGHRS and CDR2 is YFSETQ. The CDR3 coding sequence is TGCGCCAGCAGCTTGTCCGGGAGCTCCTACAATGAGCAGTTCTTC. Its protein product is CASSLSGSSYNEQFF.

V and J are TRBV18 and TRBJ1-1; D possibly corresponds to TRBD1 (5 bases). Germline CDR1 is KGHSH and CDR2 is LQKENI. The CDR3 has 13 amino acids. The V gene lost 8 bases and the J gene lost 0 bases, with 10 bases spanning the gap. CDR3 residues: CASAIQVNTEAFF. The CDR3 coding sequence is TGTGCCAGCGCTATACAGGTGAACACTGAAGCTTTCTTT.

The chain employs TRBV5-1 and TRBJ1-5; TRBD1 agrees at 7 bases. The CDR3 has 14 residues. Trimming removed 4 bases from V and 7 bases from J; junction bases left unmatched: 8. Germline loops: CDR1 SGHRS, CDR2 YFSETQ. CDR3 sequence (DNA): TGCGCCAGCAGCCCAGGGGGAGAAGGACAGCCCCAGCATTTT. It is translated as CASSPGGEGQPQHF.

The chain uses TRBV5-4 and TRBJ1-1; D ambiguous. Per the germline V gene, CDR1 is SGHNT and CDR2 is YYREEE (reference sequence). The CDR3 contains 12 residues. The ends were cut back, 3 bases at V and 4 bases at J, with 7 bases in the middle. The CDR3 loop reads CASSSPATEAFF. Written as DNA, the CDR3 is TGTGCCAGCAGCTCCCCGGCCACTGAAGCTTTCTTT. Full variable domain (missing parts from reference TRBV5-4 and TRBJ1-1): ETGVTQSPTHLIKTRGQQVTLRCSSQSGHNTVSWYQQALGQGPQFIFQYYREEENGRGNFPPRFSGLQFPNYSSELNVNALELDDSALYLCASSSPATEAFFGQGTRLTVV.

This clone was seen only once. CDR3 loop: CSARGGAGYTF. Here the CDR3 DNA reads TGCAGTGCTAGAGGGGGGGCTGGCTACACCTTC. The J gene is TRBJ1-2, the V gene TRBV20-1, with a weak D call TRBD1 (6 bases). There are 11 residues in the CDR3. Germline CDR1 is DFQATT and CDR2 is SNEGSKA (reference sequence). The ends were cut back, 1 base at V and 7 bases at J, with 7 bases in the middle.

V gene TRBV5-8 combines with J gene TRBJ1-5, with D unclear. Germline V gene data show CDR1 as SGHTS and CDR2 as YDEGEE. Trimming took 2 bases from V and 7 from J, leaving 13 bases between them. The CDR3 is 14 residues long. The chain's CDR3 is CASSLYQLRQPQHF. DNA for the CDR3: TGTGCCAGCAGCTTATATCAGCTTCGGCAGCCCCAGCATTTT.

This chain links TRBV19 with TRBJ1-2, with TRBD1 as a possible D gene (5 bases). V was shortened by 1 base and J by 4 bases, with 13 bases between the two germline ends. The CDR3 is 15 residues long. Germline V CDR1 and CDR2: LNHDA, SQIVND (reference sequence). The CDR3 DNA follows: TGTGCCAGTAGTATAGGTCGGGGGGGAGCCTATGGCTACACCTTC. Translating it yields CASSIGRGGAYGYTF.

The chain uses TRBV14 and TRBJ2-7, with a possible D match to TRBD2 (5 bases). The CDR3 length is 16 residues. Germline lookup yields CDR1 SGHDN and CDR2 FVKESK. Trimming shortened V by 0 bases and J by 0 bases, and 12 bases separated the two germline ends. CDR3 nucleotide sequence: TGTGCCAGCAGCCAAGATCGAGGACGGGGCTCCTACGAGCAGTACTTC. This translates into CASSQDRGRGSYEQYF.

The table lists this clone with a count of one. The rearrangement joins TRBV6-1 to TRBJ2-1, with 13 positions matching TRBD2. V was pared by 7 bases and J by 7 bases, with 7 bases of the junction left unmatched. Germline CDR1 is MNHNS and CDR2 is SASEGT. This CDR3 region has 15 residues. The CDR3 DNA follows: TGTGCCAGCACCAATCGGACTAGCGGGAGTAATGAGCAGTTCTTC. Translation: CASTNRTSGSNEQFF.

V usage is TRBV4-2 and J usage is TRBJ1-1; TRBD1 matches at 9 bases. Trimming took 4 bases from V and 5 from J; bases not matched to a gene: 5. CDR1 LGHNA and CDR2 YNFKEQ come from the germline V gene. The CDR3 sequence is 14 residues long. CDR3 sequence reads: CASSPTGGNTEAFF. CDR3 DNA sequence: TGTGCCAGCAGCCCTACAGGGGGCAATACTGAAGCTTTCTTT.

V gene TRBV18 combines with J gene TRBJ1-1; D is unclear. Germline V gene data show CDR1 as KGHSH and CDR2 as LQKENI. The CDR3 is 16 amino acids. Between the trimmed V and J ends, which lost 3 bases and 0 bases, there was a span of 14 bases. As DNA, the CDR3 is TGTGCCAGCTCACCTAATATATTGGAGATGAACACTGAAGCTTTCTTT. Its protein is CASSPNILEMNTEAFF.

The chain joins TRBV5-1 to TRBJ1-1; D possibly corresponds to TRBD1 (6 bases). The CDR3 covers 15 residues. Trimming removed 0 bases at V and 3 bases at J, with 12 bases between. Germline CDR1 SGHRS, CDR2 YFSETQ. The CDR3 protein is CASSLGTALDTEAFF. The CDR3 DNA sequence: TGCGCCAGCAGCTTGGGGACAGCTCTGGACACTGAAGCTTTCTTT.

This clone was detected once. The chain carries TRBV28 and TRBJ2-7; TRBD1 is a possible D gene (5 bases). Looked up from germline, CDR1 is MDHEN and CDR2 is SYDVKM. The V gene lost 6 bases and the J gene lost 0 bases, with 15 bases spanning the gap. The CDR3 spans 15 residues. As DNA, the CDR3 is TGTGCCAGCAGCCTACCTCACAGGTCCTCCTACGAGCAGTACTTC. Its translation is CASSLPHRSSYEQYF.

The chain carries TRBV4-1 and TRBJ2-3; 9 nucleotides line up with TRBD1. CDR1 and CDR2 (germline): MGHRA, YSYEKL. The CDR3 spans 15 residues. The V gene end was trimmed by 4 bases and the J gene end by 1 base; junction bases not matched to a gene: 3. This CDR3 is CASSRGQGRTDTQYF. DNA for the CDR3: TGCGCCAGCAGCCGAGGACAGGGGCGCACAGATACGCAGTATTTT.

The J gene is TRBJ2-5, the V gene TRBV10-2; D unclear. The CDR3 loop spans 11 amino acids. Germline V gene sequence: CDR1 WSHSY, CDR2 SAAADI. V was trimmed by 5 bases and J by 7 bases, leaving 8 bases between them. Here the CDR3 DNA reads TGCGCCAGCAGTCCCGATGGGACCCAGTACTTC. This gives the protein CASSPDGTQYF.

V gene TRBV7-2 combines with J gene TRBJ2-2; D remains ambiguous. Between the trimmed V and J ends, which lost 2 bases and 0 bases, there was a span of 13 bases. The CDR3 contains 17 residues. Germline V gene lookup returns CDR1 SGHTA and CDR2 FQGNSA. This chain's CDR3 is CASSLMGPSANTGELFF. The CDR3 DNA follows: TGTGCCAGCAGCTTAATGGGTCCGTCAGCGAACACCGGGGAGCTGTTTTTT.

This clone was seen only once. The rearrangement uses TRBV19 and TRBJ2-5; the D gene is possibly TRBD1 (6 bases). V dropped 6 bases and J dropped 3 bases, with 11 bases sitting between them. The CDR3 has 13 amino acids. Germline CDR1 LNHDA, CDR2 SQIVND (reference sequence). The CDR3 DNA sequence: TGTGCCAGTAGGGTCAGGGGAGAAGAGACCCAGTACTTC. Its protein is CASRVRGEETQYF.

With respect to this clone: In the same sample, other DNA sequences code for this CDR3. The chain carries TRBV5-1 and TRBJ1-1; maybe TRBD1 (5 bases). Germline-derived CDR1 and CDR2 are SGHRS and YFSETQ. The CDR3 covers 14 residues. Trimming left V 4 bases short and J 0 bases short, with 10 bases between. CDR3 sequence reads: CASSRTGLNTEAFF. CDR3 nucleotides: TGCGCCAGCAGCCGGACGGGACTGAACACTGAAGCTTTCTTT. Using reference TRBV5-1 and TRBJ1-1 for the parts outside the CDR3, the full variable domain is KAGVTQTPRYLIKTRGQQVTLSCSPISGHRSVSWYQQTPGQGLQFLFEYFSETQRNKGNFPGRFSGRQFSNSRSEMNVSTLELGDSALYLCASSRTGLNTEAFFGQGTRLTVV.

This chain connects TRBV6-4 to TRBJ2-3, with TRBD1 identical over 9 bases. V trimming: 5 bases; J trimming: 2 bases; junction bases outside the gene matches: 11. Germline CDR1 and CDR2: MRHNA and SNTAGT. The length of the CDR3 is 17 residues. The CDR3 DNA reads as TGTGCCAGCAGTCGCGCCGGGACAGGGAATCCCACAGATACGCAGTATTTT. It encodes CASSRAGTGNPTDTQYF.

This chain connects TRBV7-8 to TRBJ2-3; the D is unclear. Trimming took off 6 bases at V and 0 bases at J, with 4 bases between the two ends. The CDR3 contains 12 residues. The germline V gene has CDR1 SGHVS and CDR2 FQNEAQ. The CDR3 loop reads CASRASTDTQYF. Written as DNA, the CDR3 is TGTGCCAGCAGAGCAAGCACAGATACGCAGTATTTT.

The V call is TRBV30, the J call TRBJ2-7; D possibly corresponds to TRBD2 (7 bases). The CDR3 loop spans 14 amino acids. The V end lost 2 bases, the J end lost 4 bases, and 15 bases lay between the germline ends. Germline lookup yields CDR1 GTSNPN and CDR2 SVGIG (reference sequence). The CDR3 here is CAWSPKGGHYEQYF. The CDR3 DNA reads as TGTGCCTGGAGTCCCAAGGGGGGGCATTACGAGCAGTACTTC.

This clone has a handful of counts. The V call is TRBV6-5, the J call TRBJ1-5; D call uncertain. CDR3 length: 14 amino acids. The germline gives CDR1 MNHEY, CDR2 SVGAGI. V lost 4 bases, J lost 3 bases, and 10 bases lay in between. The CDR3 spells CASSSRSANQPQHF. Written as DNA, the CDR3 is TGTGCCAGCAGTTCGAGGTCTGCCAATCAGCCCCAGCATTTT.

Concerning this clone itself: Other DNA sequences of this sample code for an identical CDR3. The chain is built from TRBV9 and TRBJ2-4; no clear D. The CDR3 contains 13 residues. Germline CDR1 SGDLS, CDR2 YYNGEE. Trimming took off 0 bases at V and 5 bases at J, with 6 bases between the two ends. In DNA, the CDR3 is TGTGCCAGCAGCGTAGGTACAGAAAACATTCAGTACTTC. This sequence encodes CASSVGTENIQYF.

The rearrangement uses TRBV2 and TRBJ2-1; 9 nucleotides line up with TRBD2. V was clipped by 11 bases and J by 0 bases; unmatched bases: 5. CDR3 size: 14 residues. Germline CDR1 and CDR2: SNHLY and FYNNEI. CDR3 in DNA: TGTGCCGGAAATAGCGGGAGCTCCTACAATGAGCAGTTCTTC. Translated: CAGNSGSSYNEQFF.

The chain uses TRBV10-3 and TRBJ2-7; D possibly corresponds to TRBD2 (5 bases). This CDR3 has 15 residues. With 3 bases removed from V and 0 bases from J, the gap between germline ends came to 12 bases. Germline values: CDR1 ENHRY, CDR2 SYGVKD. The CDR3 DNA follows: TGTGCCATCAGTGAAAGGCTAGCCAGCTCCTACGAGCAGTACTTC. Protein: CAISERLASSYEQYF.